Below, 5 T cell receptor beta chains from the same sample are listed, as sequenced in a study of T cell responses to AZD1222 COVID-19 vaccine. Generated by immunoSEQ multiplex PCR, the TCRdb table keeps only in-frame clones and is missing some. The sample includes some 100,000 clones, about 88% of them seen just once. Sample: peripheral blood, taken on day 0 of AZD1222 vaccination. The receptors shown here come from an adult in good health.

This clone was seen just once. The chain combines TRBV6-2 or TRBV6-3 with TRBJ2-3; tentatively, D is TRBD2 (6 bases). Between the trimmed V and J ends, which lost 6 bases and 4 bases, there was a span of 20 bases. This CDR3 spans 16 amino acids. Germline-derived CDR1 and CDR2 are MNHEY and SVGEGT. Here the CDR3 DNA reads TGTGCCAGCAGCCCCGGGACTCCCCCTCTGCCAGATACGCAGTATTTT. This gives the protein CASSPGTPPLPDTQYF.

This rearrangement joins TRBV27 to TRBJ2-3; TRBD2 matches at 7 bases. The CDR3 length is 14 residues. Germline values: CDR1 MNHEY, CDR2 SMNVEV (reference sequence). V shed 10 bases, J shed 0 bases, and the junction held 7 bases outside the gene matches. CDR3 DNA sequence: TGTGCCACATCAGCGGGATATAGCACAGATACGCAGTATTTT. It yields the protein CATSAGYSTDTQYF.

This chain connects TRBV20-1 to TRBJ1-6; D gene unclear. Trimming cost V 3 bases and J 0 bases, with 15 bases left between them. The CDR3 length is 17 residues. Germline assignment: CDR1 DFQATT and CDR2 SNEGSKA (reference sequence). The CDR3 sequence is CSASLLRGGSYNSPLHF. The CDR3 region has the DNA TGCAGTGCTAGTTTACTGCGGGGAGGCTCCTATAATTCACCCCTCCACTTT.

The chain joins TRBV19 to TRBJ1-1; 8 bases agree with TRBD1. CDR1 is LNHDA, CDR2 SQIVND, per germline (reference sequence). The length of the CDR3 is 16 residues. Germline trimming cut 4 bases from V and 1 base from J; bases unmatched to any gene: 8. CDR3 residues: CASSKKTGTGNTEAFF. For the CDR3, the DNA is TGTGCCAGTAGTAAAAAAACCGGGACAGGGAACACTGAAGCTTTCTTT.

This clone has only one observation. The rearrangement links TRBV5-4 to TRBJ1-1, with 9 bases identical to TRBD1. Germline V gene sequence: CDR1 SGHNT, CDR2 YYREEE (reference sequence). The J segment lost 4 bases and the V segment lost 4 bases, leaving 11 bases of the junction unmatched. This CDR3 contains 16 residues. The CDR3 nucleotides read TGTGCCAGCAGCCGAACAGGGGGCAGTCTGGGCACTGAAGCTTTCTTT. Translation: CASSRTGGSLGTEAFF.